This TCR beta chain appears in the sequencing data of a study of patients and donors after allogeneic stem cell transplantation. TCRdb independently ran MiXCR on the RT-PCR reads; one entry per CDR3 protein. The table has some 880,000 distinct CDR3 sequences, around 17% seen once. This clonotype was seen only a few times. V was pared by 2 bases and J by 7 bases, with 4 bases of the junction left unmatched. Germline CDR1 reads MNHEY; CDR2 reads SVGAGI. CDR3 length equals 14 residues. Sequencing used blood, either unsorted or a sorted T cell fraction (not recorded which). V usage is TRBV6-5 and J usage is TRBJ1-4, with 7 bases that match TRBD1. This clonotype originated in a human donor who was either an allogeneic HSCT recipient or a stem cell or donor lymphocyte infusion donor (not recorded which). It is not recorded whose cells these are; they may come from a transplant donor. The CDR3 loop reads CASSYTGATEKLFF. The CDR3 nucleotides read TGTGCCAGCAGTTACACAGGGGCGACTGAAAAACTGTTTTTT.